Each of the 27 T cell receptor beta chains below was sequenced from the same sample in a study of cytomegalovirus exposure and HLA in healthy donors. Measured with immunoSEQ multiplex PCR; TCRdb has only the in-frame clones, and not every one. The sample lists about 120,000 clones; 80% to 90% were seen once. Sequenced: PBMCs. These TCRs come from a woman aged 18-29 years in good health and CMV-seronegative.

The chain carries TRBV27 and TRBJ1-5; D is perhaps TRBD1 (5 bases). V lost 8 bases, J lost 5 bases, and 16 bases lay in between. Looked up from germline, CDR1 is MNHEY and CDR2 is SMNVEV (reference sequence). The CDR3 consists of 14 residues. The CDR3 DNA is TGTGCCAGCCGCGAGACGGGGGAGGATCAGCCCCAGCATTTT. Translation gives CASRETGEDQPQHF.

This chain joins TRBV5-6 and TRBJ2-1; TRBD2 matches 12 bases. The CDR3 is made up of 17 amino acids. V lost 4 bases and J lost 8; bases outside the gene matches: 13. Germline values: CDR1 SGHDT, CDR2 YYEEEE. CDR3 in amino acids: CASSRAPWLAGGYEQFF. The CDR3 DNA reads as TGTGCCAGCAGCCGAGCTCCGTGGCTAGCGGGAGGGTATGAGCAGTTCTTC.

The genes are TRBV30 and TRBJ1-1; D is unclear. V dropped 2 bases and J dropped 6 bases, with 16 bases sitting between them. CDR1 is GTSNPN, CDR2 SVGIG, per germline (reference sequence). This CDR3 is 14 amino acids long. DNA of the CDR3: TGTGCCTGGAGTCACGGGTATGGGGAGCCTGAAGCTTTCTTT. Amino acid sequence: CAWSHGYGEPEAFF.

The CDR3 DNA reads as TGTGCCAGCAGTGAGATGGGAGTTCAGCCCCAGCATTTT. This gives the protein CASSEMGVQPQHF. The chain couples TRBV2 to TRBJ1-5; D is unresolved. From germline, CDR1 is SNHLY and CDR2 FYNNEI. V lost 3 bases to trimming and J lost 6 bases, with 9 bases between them. The CDR3 is made up of 13 amino acids. The full variable domain, completed using reference TRBV2 and TRBJ1-5, is EPEVTQTPSHQVTQMGQEVILRCVPISNHLYFYWYRQILGQKVEFLVSFYNNEISEKSEIFDDQFSVERPDGSNFTLKIRSTKLEDSAMYFCASSEMGVQPQHFGDGTRLSIL.

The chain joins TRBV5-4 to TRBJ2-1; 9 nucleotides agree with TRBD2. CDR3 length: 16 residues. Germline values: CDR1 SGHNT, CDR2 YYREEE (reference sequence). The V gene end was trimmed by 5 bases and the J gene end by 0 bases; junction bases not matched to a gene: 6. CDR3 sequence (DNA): TGTGCCAGCAGACAGAGCGGGGGGCCCTCCTACAATGAGCAGTTCTTC. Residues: CASRQSGGPSYNEQFF.

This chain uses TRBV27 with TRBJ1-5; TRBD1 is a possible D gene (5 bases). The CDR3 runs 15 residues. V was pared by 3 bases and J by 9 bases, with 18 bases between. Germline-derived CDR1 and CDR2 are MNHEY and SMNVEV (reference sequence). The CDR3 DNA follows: TGTGCCAGCAGTTTGTGGGCAGGGCAAGTGAGGCCCCAGCATTTT. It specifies CASSLWAGQVRPQHF.

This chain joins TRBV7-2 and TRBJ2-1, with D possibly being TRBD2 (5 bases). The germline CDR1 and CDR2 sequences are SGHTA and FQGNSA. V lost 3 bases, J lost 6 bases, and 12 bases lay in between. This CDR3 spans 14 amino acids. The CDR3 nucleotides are TGTGCCAGCAGCTTTACACGGCTAGCCAATGAGCAGTTCTTC. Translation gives CASSFTRLANEQFF.

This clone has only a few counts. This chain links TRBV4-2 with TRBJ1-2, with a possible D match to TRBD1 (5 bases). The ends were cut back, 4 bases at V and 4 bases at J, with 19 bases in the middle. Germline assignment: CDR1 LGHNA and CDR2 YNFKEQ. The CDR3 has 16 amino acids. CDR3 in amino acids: CASSRDRGVLIYGYTF. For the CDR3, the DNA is TGTGCCAGCAGCCGAGACCGGGGGGTTTTGATCTATGGCTACACCTTC.

The CDR3 DNA reads as TGTGCCAGCAGTGATGGGGAGTCATCCGGAAACACCATATATTTT. It specifies CASSDGESSGNTIYF. The chain couples TRBV2 to TRBJ1-3, with D unresolved. The CDR3 is made up of 15 amino acids. V lost 3 bases to trimming and J lost 4 bases, with 13 bases between them. Germline V gives CDR1 SNHLY, CDR2 FYNNEI.

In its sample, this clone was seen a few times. The CDR3 region is CASSADRGNYGYTF. The CDR3 bases are TGTGCCAGCAGCGCCGACAGAGGAAACTATGGCTACACCTTC. The rearrangement links TRBV6-4 to TRBJ1-2, with TRBD1 as a possible D gene (5 bases). This CDR3 region has 14 residues. Germline V lookup: CDR1 MRHNA, CDR2 SNTAGT. V lost 6 bases and J lost 2, with 13 bases in between.

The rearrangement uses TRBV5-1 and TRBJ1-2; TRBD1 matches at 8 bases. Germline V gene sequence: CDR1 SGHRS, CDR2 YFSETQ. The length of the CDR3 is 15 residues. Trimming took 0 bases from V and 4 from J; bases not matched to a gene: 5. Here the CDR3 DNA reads TGCGCCAGCAGCTTGGAGGGACAGGTTCTCTATGGCTACACCTTC. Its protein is CASSLEGQVLYGYTF.

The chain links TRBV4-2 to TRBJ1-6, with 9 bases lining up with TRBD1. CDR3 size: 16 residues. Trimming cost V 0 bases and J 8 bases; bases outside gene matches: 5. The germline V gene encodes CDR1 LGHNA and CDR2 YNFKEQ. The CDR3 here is CASSQDSGQGYSPLHF. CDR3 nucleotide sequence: TGTGCCAGCAGCCAAGATTCGGGACAGGGATATTCACCCCTCCACTTT.

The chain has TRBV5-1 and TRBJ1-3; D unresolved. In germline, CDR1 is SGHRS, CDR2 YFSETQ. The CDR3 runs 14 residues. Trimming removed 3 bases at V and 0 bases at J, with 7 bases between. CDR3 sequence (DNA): TGCGCCAGCAGCTCCCAAGCCTCTGGAAACACCATATATTTT. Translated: CASSSQASGNTIYF.

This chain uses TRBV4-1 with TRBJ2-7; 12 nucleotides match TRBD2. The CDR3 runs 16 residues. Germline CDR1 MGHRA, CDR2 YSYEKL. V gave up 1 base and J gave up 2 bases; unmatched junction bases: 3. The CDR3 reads CASSQGLAGDTYEQYF. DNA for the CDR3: TGCGCCAGCAGCCAAGGACTAGCGGGAGACACCTACGAGCAGTACTTC.

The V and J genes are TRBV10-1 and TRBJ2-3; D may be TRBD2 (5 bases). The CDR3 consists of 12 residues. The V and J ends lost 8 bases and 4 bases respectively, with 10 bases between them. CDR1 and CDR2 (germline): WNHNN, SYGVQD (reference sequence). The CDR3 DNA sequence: TGCGCCAGCTCCCTCGGGGCAGATACGCAGTATTTT. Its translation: CASSLGADTQYF.

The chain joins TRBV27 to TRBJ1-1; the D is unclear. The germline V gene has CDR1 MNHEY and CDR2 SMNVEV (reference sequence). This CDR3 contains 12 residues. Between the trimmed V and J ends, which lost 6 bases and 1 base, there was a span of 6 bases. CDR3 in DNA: TGTGCCAGCAGGGCGGCGAACACTGAAGCTTTCTTT. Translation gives CASRAANTEAFF.

The CDR3 sequence is CASSQGLRNTEAFF. The CDR3 coding sequence is TGCGCCAGCAGCCAAGGACTCAGGAACACTGAAGCTTTCTTT. This chain joins TRBV4-1 and TRBJ1-1; D is undetermined. This CDR3 is 14 amino acids long. In germline, CDR1 is MGHRA, CDR2 YSYEKL. Trimming removed 1 base from V and 1 base from J, with 7 bases in between.

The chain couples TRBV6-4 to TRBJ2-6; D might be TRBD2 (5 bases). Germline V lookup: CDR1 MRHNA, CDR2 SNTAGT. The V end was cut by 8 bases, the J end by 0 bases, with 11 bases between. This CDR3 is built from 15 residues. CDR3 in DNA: TGTGCCAGCGGGGAGCGGAGCTCTGGGGCCAACGTCCTGACTTTC. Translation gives CASGERSSGANVLTF.

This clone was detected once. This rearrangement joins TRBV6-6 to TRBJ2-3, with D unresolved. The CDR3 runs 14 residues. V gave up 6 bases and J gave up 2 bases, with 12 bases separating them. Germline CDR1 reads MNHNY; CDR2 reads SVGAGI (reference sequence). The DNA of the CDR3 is TGTGCCAGCAGACTTAGCACATACACAGATACGCAGTATTTT. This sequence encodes CASRLSTYTDTQYF.

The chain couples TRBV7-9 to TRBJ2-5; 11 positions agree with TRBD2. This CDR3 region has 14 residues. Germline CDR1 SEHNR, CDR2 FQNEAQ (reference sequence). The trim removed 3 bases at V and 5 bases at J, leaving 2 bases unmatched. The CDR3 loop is CASSFASGGETQYF. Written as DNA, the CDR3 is TGTGCCAGCAGCTTTGCTAGCGGGGGGGAGACCCAGTACTTC.

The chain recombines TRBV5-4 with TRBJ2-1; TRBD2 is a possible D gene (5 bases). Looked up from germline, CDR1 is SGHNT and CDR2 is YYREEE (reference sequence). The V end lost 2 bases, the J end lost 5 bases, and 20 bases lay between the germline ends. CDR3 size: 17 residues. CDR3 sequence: CASSLKRITIYDNEQFF. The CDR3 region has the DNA TGTGCCAGCAGCTTAAAGCGGATCACTATTTACGACAATGAGCAGTTCTTC.

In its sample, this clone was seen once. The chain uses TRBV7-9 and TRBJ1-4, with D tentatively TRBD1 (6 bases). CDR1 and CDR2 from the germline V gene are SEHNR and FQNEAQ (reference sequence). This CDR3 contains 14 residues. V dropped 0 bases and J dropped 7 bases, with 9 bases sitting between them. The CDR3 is CASSLADRSEKLFF. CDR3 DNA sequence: TGTGCCAGCAGCTTAGCGGACAGAAGTGAAAAACTGTTTTTT.

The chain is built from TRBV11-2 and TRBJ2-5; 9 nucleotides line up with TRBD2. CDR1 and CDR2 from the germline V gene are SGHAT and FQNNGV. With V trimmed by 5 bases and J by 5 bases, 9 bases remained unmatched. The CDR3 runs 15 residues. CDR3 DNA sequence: TGTGCCAGCAGCACTCGTAGCGGGGGCCAGGAGACCCAGTACTTC. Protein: CASSTRSGGQETQYF. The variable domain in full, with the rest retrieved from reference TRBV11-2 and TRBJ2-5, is EAGVAQSPRYKIIEKRQSVAFWCNPISGHATLYWYQQILGQGPKLLIQFQNNGVVDDSQLPKDRFSAERLKGVDSTLKIQPAKLEDSAVYLCASSTRSGGQETQYFGPGTRLLVL.

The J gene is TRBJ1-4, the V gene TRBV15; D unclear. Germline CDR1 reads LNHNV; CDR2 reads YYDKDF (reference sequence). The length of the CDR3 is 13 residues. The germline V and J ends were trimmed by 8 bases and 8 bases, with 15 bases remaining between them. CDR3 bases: TGTGCCACCGCACTGACGGCCGGGGAAAAACTGTTTTTT. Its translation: CATALTAGEKLFF.

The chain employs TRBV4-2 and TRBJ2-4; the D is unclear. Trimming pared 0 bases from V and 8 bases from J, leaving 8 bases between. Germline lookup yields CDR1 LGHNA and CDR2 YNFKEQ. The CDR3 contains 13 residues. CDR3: CASSQDPFYIQYF. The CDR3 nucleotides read TGTGCCAGCAGCCAAGACCCCTTTTACATTCAGTACTTC.

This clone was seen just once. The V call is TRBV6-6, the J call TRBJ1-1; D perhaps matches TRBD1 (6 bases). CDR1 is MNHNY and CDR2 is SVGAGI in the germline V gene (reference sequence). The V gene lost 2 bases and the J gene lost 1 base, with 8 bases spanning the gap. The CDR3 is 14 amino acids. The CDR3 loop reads CASSYPDRNTEAFF. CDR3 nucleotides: TGTGCCAGCAGTTACCCGGACAGGAACACTGAAGCTTTCTTT.

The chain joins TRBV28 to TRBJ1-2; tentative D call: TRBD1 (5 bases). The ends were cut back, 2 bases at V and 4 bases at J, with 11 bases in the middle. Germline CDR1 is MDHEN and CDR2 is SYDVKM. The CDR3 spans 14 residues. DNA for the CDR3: TGTGCCAGCAGTTTAACCAGGGCTCTCTATGGCTACACCTTC. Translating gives CASSLTRALYGYTF.